The 20 T cell receptor beta chains in this list originate from one sample, sequenced in a study of cytomegalovirus exposure and HLA in healthy donors listed by TCRdb under 2017. The method behind the library was the immunoSEQ multiplex PCR assay. For the multiplex PCR, a mixture combining 60 forward primers for TCR Vbeta segments and 13 reverse primers for TCR Jbeta segments was used. TCRdb retrieved this table from immuneACCESS and kept in-frame rearrangements only. Not all clones are present; in checked studies, unresolved V genes account for under half, and no reason is known for the remainder. For this sample the table gives around 110,000 clones, of which around 74% were detected only once. The ten largest clones take up 1.6% of the sample. Material for sequencing was PBMCs. These TCRs come from a woman between 18 and 29 years old in good health and CMV-seronegative.

The chain has TRBV19 and TRBJ1-4; TRBD1 might be the D (6 bases). Germline V gene sequence: CDR1 LNHDA, CDR2 SQIVND (reference sequence). V was trimmed by 3 bases and J by 6 bases, leaving 11 bases between them. The CDR3 totals 14 residues. CDR3 nucleotides: TGTGCCAGTAGTATCTCACCAGGGGATGAAAAACTGTTTTTT. Its translation: CASSISPGDEKLFF.

This clone was counted a few times. V and J are TRBV6-6 and TRBJ1-6; D is perhaps TRBD1 (6 bases). The CDR3 has 16 residues. Germline CDR1 MNHNY, CDR2 SVGAGI (reference sequence). V was cut by 0 bases and J by 7 bases, with 13 bases left in between. CDR3: CASSYSSGARNSPLHF. As DNA, the CDR3 is TGTGCCAGCAGTTACTCGTCAGGGGCAAGGAATTCACCCCTCCACTTT.

This clone turned up a few times. The rearrangement joins TRBV6-4 to TRBJ2-2; 12 bases agree with TRBD2. The ends lost 5 bases at V and 4 bases at J; junction bases unmatched: 2. The germline V gene has CDR1 MRHNA and CDR2 SNTAGT. The CDR3 sequence is 15 residues long. The CDR3 DNA reads as TGTGCCAGCAGTCCTAGCGGGGGGGCCACCGGGGAGCTGTTTTTT. Amino acid sequence: CASSPSGGATGELFF.

This clone was detected only once. The J gene is TRBJ2-7, the V gene TRBV10-1; a possible D gene is TRBD2 (5 bases). This CDR3 comprises 12 residues. Trimming cost V 6 bases and J 7 bases, with 13 bases left between them. The germline gives CDR1 WNHNN, CDR2 SYGVQD (reference sequence). The CDR3 loop reads CASSITRREQYF. CDR3 nucleotides: TGCGCCAGCAGCATTACTAGGCGGGAGCAGTACTTC.

The chain has TRBV2 and TRBJ2-7, with D possibly TRBD2 on 5 matching bases. The CDR3 runs 14 residues. Trimming shortened V by 0 bases and J by 7 bases, and 13 bases separated the two germline ends. CDR1 and CDR2 from the germline V gene are SNHLY and FYNNEI. CDR3 sequence reads: CASSEALRGGEQYF. CDR3 sequence (DNA): TGTGCCAGCAGTGAAGCGCTTCGGGGTGGGGAGCAGTACTTC. The full variable domain, its missing parts supplied by reference TRBV2 and TRBJ2-7, is EPEVTQTPSHQVTQMGQEVILRCVPISNHLYFYWYRQILGQKVEFLVSFYNNEISEKSEIFDDQFSVERPDGSNFTLKIRSTKLEDSAMYFCASSEALRGGEQYFGPGTRLTVT.

This clone was detected only a few times. The V gene is TRBV2, the J gene TRBJ1-1; D is uncertain. This CDR3 has 14 amino acids. The germline gives CDR1 SNHLY, CDR2 FYNNEI. V was clipped by 7 bases and J by 1 base, with 13 bases between them. DNA of the CDR3: TGTGCCAGCACCACAACAGAATCGAACACTGAAGCTTTCTTT. Translation: CASTTTESNTEAFF.

This chain connects TRBV15 to TRBJ2-6; D is undetermined. The germline V gene has CDR1 LNHNV and CDR2 YYDKDF (reference sequence). Trimming left V 6 bases short and J 1 base short, with 7 bases between. CDR3 size: 14 residues. CDR3 sequence: CATSRSSGANVLTF. Here the CDR3 DNA reads TGTGCCACCAGTCGTAGTTCTGGGGCCAACGTCCTGACTTTC. The variable domain in full, completed from reference TRBV15 and TRBJ2-6, reads DAMVIQNPRYQVTQFGKPVTLSCSQTLNHNVMYWYQQKSSQAPKLLFHYYDKDFNNEADTPDNFQSRRPNTSFCFLDIRSPGLGDTAMYLCATSRSSGANVLTFGAGSRLTVL.

This chain uses TRBV4-1 with TRBJ1-1; tentative D call: TRBD1 (5 bases). The V and J ends lost 4 bases and 6 bases respectively, with 18 bases between them. The CDR3 spans 15 residues. The V gene's germline CDR1 is MGHRA and CDR2 YSYEKL. The CDR3 loop is CASSPQEGRSAEAFF. CDR3 bases: TGCGCCAGCAGCCCCCAAGAGGGGAGGTCGGCTGAAGCTTTCTTT.

The chain is built from TRBV7-9 and TRBJ1-1, with D possibly TRBD1 on 6 matching bases. V shed 4 bases and J shed 3 bases, with 15 bases lying between them. The germline V gene encodes CDR1 SEHNR and CDR2 FQNEAQ (reference sequence). The CDR3 has 15 residues. The CDR3 loop reads CASSSTGNTDTEAFF. CDR3 DNA: TGTGCCAGCAGCTCGACAGGTAATACGGACACTGAAGCTTTCTTT.

V is TRBV18 and J is TRBJ2-3; D is possibly TRBD1 (6 bases). V was cut by 0 bases and J by 0 bases, with 13 bases left in between. CDR1 and CDR2 from the germline V gene are KGHSH and LQKENI. This CDR3 is built from 17 residues. For the CDR3, the DNA is TGTGCCAGCTCACCACCTCTCTCCCAGGGGAGCACAGATACGCAGTATTTT. Residues: CASSPPLSQGSTDTQYF.

This clone was detected only a few times. The V gene is TRBV2, the J gene TRBJ1-1, with D perhaps matching TRBD1 (5 bases). V was trimmed by 3 bases and J by 1 base, leaving 18 bases between them. In germline, CDR1 is SNHLY, CDR2 FYNNEI. The length of the CDR3 is 17 residues. The CDR3 loop is CASSEPGTGRANTEAFF. In nucleotides, the CDR3 is TGTGCCAGCAGTGAGCCCGGGACTGGACGGGCGAACACTGAAGCTTTCTTT.

The CDR3: CASSFIGLAETYNEQFF. The CDR3 nucleotides are TGTGCCAGCAGTTTCATCGGACTAGCTGAAACCTACAATGAGCAGTTCTTC. The chain employs TRBV28 and TRBJ2-1, with 8 bases lining up with TRBD2. Per germline, CDR1 MDHEN and CDR2 SYDVKM. The ends lost 3 bases at V and 2 bases at J; junction bases unmatched: 9. The CDR3 spans 17 residues.

J is TRBJ1-2 and V is TRBV2; a weak D match, TRBD1 (6 bases). V was shortened by 6 bases and J by 4 bases, with 15 bases between the two germline ends. Germline V gives CDR1 SNHLY, CDR2 FYNNEI. This CDR3 region has 14 residues. The CDR3: CASSVTGLSYGYTF. The CDR3 coding sequence is TGTGCCAGCAGCGTTACAGGGCTGAGCTATGGCTACACCTTC. Full variable domain (outside the CDR3, taken from reference TRBV2 and TRBJ1-2): EPEVTQTPSHQVTQMGQEVILRCVPISNHLYFYWYRQILGQKVEFLVSFYNNEISEKSEIFDDQFSVERPDGSNFTLKIRSTKLEDSAMYFCASSVTGLSYGYTFGSGTRLTVV.

V usage is TRBV20-1 and J usage is TRBJ1-1; D remains unclear. Germline V gene sequence: CDR1 DFQATT, CDR2 SNEGSKA (reference sequence). V gave up 5 bases and J gave up 3 bases, with 7 bases separating them. The CDR3 is 11 residues long. The CDR3 coding sequence is TGCAGTGCTCCGCGTGACACTGAAGCTTTCTTT. Translation: CSAPRDTEAFF.

The V and J genes are TRBV28 and TRBJ1-5; no clear D. Trimming took off 7 bases at V and 0 bases at J, with 13 bases between the two ends. Germline V gene lookup returns CDR1 MDHEN and CDR2 SYDVKM. The CDR3 spans 15 residues. CDR3: CASNQLVYSNQPQHF. Written as DNA, the CDR3 is TGTGCCAGCAACCAACTAGTTTATAGCAATCAGCCCCAGCATTTT.

The chain has TRBV10-3 and TRBJ1-2; TRBD1 matches at 7 bases. The germline gives CDR1 ENHRY, CDR2 SYGVKD. The CDR3 runs 14 residues. The junction had 5 bases not matched to a gene; V was cut back by 1 base and J by 6 bases. The CDR3 nucleotides are TGTGCCATCAGTGAGTTCGACAGGGACCATGGCTACACCTTC. It is translated as CAISEFDRDHGYTF.

CDR3 nucleotide sequence: TGTGCCAGCAGCTTAGAACTAGCGGGGGGAGAGACCCAGTACTTC. Translation gives CASSLELAGGETQYF. This chain links TRBV7-2 with TRBJ2-5; 12 nucleotides match TRBD2. CDR1 SGHTA and CDR2 FQGNSA come from the germline V gene. The length of the CDR3 is 15 residues. J gave up 4 bases and V 1 base, and 1 base lay outside the gene matches.

The chain carries TRBV4-1 and TRBJ1-1; no definite D call. Trimming removed 1 base from V and 5 bases from J, with 14 bases in between. There are 15 residues in the CDR3. Germline loops: CDR1 MGHRA, CDR2 YSYEKL. The CDR3 DNA reads TGCGCCAGCAGCCAAGGAGGCCAAAGAAGGACTGAAGCTTTCTTT. Amino acid sequence: CASSQGGQRRTEAFF.

The V gene is TRBV4-1, the J gene TRBJ2-7; D possibly corresponds to TRBD2 (6 bases). CDR1 MGHRA and CDR2 YSYEKL come from the germline V gene. The CDR3 is 15 amino acids. The V end was cut by 1 base, the J end by 3 bases, with 13 bases between. The CDR3 DNA reads TGCGCCAGCAGCCAAGTCAATCGGGAGCACTACGAGCAGTACTTC. This sequence encodes CASSQVNREHYEQYF.

This chain uses TRBV28 with TRBJ2-4, with 7 bases that match TRBD2. The CDR3 runs 12 residues. The germline V gene has CDR1 MDHEN and CDR2 SYDVKM. V gave up 10 bases and J gave up 6 bases; unmatched junction bases: 6. CDR3 in DNA: TGTGCCACCTCCGGGGGGAGAAACATTCAGTACTTC. Protein product: CATSGGRNIQYF.